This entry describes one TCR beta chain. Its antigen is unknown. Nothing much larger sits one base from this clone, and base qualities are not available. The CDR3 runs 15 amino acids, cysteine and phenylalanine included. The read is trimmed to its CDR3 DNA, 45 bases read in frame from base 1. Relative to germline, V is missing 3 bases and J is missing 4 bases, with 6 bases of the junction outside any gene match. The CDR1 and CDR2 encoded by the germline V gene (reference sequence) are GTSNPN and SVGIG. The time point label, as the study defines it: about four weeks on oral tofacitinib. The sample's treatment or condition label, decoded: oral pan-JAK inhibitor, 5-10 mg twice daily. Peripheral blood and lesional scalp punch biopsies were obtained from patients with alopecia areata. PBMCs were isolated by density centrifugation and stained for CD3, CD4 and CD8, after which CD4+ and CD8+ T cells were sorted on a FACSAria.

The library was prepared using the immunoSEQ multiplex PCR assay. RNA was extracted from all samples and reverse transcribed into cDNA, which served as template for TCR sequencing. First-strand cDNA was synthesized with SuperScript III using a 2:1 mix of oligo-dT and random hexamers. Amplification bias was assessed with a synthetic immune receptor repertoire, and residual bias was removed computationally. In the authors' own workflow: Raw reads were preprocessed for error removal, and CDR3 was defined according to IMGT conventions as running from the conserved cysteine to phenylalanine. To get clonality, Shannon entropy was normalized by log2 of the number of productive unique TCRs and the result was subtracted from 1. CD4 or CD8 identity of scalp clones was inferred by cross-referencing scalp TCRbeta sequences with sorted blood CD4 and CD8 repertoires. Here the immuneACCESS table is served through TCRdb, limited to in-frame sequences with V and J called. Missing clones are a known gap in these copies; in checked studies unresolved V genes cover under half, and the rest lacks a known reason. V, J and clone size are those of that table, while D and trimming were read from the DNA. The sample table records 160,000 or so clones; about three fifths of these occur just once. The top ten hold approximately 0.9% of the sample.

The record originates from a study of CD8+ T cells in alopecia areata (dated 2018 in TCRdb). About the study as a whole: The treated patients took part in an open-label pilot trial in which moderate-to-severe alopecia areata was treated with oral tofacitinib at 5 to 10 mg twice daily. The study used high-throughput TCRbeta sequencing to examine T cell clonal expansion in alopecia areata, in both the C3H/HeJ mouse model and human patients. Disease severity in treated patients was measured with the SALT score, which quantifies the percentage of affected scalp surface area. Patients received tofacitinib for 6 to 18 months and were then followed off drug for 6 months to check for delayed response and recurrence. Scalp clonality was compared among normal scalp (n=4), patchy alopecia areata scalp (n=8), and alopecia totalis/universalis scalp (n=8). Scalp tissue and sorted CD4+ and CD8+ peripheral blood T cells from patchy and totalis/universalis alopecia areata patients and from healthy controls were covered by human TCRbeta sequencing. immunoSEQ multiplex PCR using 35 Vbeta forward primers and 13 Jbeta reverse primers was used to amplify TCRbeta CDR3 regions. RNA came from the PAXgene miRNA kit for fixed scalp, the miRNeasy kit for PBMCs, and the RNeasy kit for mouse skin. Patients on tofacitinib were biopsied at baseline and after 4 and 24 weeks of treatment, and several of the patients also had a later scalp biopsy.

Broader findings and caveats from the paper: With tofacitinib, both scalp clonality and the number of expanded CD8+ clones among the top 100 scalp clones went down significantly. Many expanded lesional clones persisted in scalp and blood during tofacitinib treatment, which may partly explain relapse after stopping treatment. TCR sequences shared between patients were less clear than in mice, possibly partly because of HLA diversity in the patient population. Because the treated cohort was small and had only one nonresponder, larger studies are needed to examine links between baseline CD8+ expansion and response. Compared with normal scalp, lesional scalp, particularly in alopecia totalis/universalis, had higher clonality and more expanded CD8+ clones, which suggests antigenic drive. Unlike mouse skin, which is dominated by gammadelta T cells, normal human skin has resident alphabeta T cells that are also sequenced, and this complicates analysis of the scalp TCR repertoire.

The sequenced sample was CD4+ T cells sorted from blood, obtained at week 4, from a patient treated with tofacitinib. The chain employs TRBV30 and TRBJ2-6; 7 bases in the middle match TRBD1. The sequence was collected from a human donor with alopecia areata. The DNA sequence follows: TGTGCCTGGAGAAGACAGGGTTCCGGGGCCAACGTCCTGACTTTC. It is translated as CAWRRQGSGANVLTF.